Below, 4 T cell receptor beta chains from the same sample are listed, as sequenced in a study of spatial heterogeneity in lung cancer. Points from the study as a whole: Tracking of tumor mutation counts was seen in expanded intratumoral alpha and beta TCR counts.

Time point: sample taken at primary tumor resection. TCRdb reanalysed the 5' RACE reads using MiXCR and keeps one entry per CDR3 protein. Among 16,000 or so distinct CDR3 sequences, approximately 6.8% were seen once, and the ten largest hold less than 20%. Their antigens remain unidentified. The sequencing here drew on lung tumor tissue, taken at surgery. The receptors stem from a female donor with early-stage non-small cell lung cancer.

This clonotype occurred a few times. This beta chain came through as a stray read in a library set up for alpha chains, and its size says little. The J gene is TRBJ1-2, the V gene TRBV20-1, with TRBD1 identical over 11 bases. The junction had 10 bases not matched to a gene; V was cut back by 2 bases and J by 8 bases. The germline V gene has CDR1 DFQATT and CDR2 SNEGSKA (reference sequence). The CDR3 has 15 amino acids. CDR3 in DNA: TGCAGTGCTAGACTCCCCGGACAGGGGGCCTTGGGCTACACCTTC. Translated, it gives CSARLPGQGALGYTF.

The sample holds a few counts of this clonotype. This beta chain appears as a stray read in a library generated for alpha chains; its size is not informative. The chain is built from TRBV7-2 and TRBJ2-5; tentatively, D is TRBD2 (5 bases). The CDR3 has 13 amino acids. Germline CDR1 SGHTA, CDR2 FQGNSA. V was clipped by 4 bases and J by 5 bases, with 11 bases between them. The CDR3 is CASSSGGAETQYF. Here the CDR3 DNA reads TGTGCCAGCAGCTCCGGAGGTGCGGAGACCCAGTACTTC.

This clonotype was detected ten times or more. This beta chain is off target for a library built for alpha chains, so its abundance means little. The chain uses TRBV2 and TRBJ2-6; the D gene is possibly TRBD1 (5 bases). Germline assignment: CDR1 SNHLY and CDR2 FYNNEI. V dropped 5 bases and J dropped 0 bases, with 11 bases sitting between them. The CDR3 runs 16 residues. Here the CDR3 DNA reads TGTGCCAGCAGTAGGGGTCCTCGCTCTGGGGCCAACGTCCTGACTTTC. Encoded protein: CASSRGPRSGANVLTF.

As for this clonotype: A much more abundant neighbour one base away suggests this may be a read error. This beta chain is an off-target read within a library intended for alpha chains, so its frequency means little. The chain links TRBV9 to TRBJ1-4; 8 bases align to TRBD1. This CDR3 contains 15 residues. V lost 0 bases to trimming and J lost 9 bases; unmatched junction nucleotides: 7. The germline gives CDR1 SGDLS, CDR2 YYNGEE. The CDR3 DNA follows: TGTGCCAGCAGCGTAGCTCAGGGGGCGACGCAAAAACTGTTTTTT. It yields the protein CASSVAQGATQKLFF.